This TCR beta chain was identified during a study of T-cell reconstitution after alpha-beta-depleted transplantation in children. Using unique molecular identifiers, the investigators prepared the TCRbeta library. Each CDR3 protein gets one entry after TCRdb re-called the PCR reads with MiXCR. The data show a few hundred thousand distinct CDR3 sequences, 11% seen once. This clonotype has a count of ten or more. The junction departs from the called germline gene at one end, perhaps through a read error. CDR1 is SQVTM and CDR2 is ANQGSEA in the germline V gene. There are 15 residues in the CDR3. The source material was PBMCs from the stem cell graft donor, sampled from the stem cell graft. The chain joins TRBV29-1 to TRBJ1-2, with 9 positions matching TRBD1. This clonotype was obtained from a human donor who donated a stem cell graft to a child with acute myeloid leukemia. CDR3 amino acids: CSVEENRGPRDGYTF. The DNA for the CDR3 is TGCAGTGTTGAAGAGAACAGGGGGCCTAGGGATGGCTACACCTTC.